These 30 T cell receptor beta chains were all obtained from the same sample, sequenced in a study of shared clonotypes between healthy human individuals. Profiled with immunoSEQ multiplex PCR; TCRdb holds only in-frame clones, not every one. There are some 2,000,000 clones in the sample; over 85% occur only once, and roughly 0.13% lies in the top ten. Input material: naive CD4+ T cells sorted from blood. The subset here: CD45RA+ positively selected. These receptors all stem from a man younger than 35 in good health.

The gene calls are TRBV10-3 and TRBJ1-2; D call uncertain. V was pared by 3 bases and J by 0 bases, with 11 bases between. The CDR3 totals 15 residues. Germline CDR1 is ENHRY and CDR2 is SYGVKD. The CDR3 DNA reads TGTGCCATCAGTGAAATAACGGCAGCTAACTATGGCTACACCTTC. This translates into CAISEITAANYGYTF.

The V and J genes are TRBV6-1 and TRBJ2-7, with a weak D call TRBD1 (5 bases). Trimming removed 4 bases at V and 3 bases at J, with 13 bases between. The CDR3 extends over 14 amino acids. Germline CDR1 and CDR2: MNHNS and SASEGT. CDR3 region: CASSGRGSYYEQYF. In nucleotides, the CDR3 is TGTGCCAGCAGTGGAAGGGGCAGCTACTACGAGCAGTACTTC.

The chain employs TRBV10-3 and TRBJ1-2; 7 bases are a match to TRBD1. There are 15 residues in the CDR3. V lost 0 bases and J lost 4; bases outside the gene matches: 5. Germline CDR1 and CDR2: ENHRY and SYGVKD. CDR3 DNA sequence: TGTGCCATCAGTGAGTCGAAACAGGGGAGCTATGGCTACACCTTC. It is translated as CAISESKQGSYGYTF.

This clone was observed once. The V gene is TRBV28, the J gene TRBJ1-2; TRBD1 agrees at 9 bases. Germline assignment: CDR1 MDHEN and CDR2 SYDVKM. Unmatched junction bases numbered 13, after V lost 5 bases and J lost 9 bases. This CDR3 spans 15 amino acids. CDR3 in amino acids: CASSRQGVFYRRYTF. In DNA, the CDR3 is TGTGCCAGCAGTCGACAGGGGGTCTTCTATCGGCGCTACACCTTC.

The chain combines TRBV5-1 with TRBJ1-6; a weak D match, TRBD1 (6 bases). Germline V lookup: CDR1 SGHRS, CDR2 YFSETQ. The CDR3 is 14 residues long. V lost 7 bases to trimming and J lost 8 bases, with 16 bases between them. CDR3 DNA sequence: TGCGCCAGCGCCCGGGACACTGAGTATTCACCCCTCCACTTT. This codes for CASARDTEYSPLHF.

J is TRBJ1-1 and V is TRBV7-9; D is unclear. V lost 1 base and J lost 11, with 11 bases in between. Germline V gene data show CDR1 as SEHNR and CDR2 as FQNEAQ (reference sequence). CDR3 length: 12 amino acids. For the CDR3, the DNA is TGTGCCAGCAGCTTAGGGGAAATAGGCGCTTTCTTT. Protein product: CASSLGEIGAFF.

The V and J genes are TRBV30 and TRBJ2-4; D gene unclear. V was pared by 4 bases and J by 7 bases, with 14 bases between. CDR1 and CDR2 from the germline V gene are GTSNPN and SVGIG (reference sequence). The CDR3 extends over 13 amino acids. In nucleotides, the CDR3 is TGTGCCTGGACCGTAAATAATGGGAACATTCAGTACTTC. Encoded protein: CAWTVNNGNIQYF.

The V and J genes are TRBV18 and TRBJ1-6; D not resolved. This CDR3 has 13 residues. V dropped 1 base and J dropped 8 bases, with 6 bases sitting between them. Germline V CDR1 and CDR2: KGHSH, LQKENI. CDR3 DNA: TGTGCCAGCTCACCACTCAAGGATTCACCCCTCCACTTT. This encodes CASSPLKDSPLHF.

To note about this clone: The sample has other DNA sequences that encode this CDR3 too. The chain combines TRBV5-1 with TRBJ2-1, with 11 bases lining up with TRBD2. CDR3 length: 16 residues. J was trimmed by 3 bases and V by 0 bases; bases with no gene match: 2. CDR1 SGHRS and CDR2 YFSETQ come from the germline V gene. The CDR3 coding sequence is TGCGCCAGCAGCTTGGCCGGGACTAGCGGCTACAATGAGCAGTTCTTC. Its translation is CASSLAGTSGYNEQFF.

Only one count was recorded for this clone. The rearrangement uses TRBV7-2 and TRBJ2-7, with 9 bases that match TRBD2. In germline, CDR1 is SGHTA, CDR2 FQGNSA. The V segment lost 1 base and the J segment 2 bases; nucleotides outside the gene matches: 12. The CDR3 runs to 18 residues. CDR3 loop: CASSLERISGRLTYEQYF. The CDR3, as DNA: TGTGCCAGCAGCTTAGAGCGTATTAGCGGGAGATTAACCTACGAGCAGTACTTC.

This clone occurred once. The chain uses TRBV27 and TRBJ2-7; TRBD2 is a possible D gene (5 bases). Germline V gene lookup returns CDR1 MNHEY and CDR2 SMNVEV (reference sequence). V dropped 3 bases and J dropped 2 bases, with 14 bases sitting between them. The CDR3 is 15 residues long. This chain's CDR3 is CASSFRRTEPYEQYF. The CDR3 nucleotides read TGTGCCAGCAGTTTCAGGAGGACGGAACCCTACGAGCAGTACTTC.

The chain couples TRBV9 to TRBJ1-4; D is uncertain. Per germline, CDR1 SGDLS and CDR2 YYNGEE. V lost 4 bases and J 8 bases, leaving 9 bases between the germline ends. The CDR3 contains 12 residues. CDR3 sequence: CASSSPDEKLFF. Here the CDR3 DNA reads TGTGCCAGCAGCTCCCCAGACGAAAAACTGTTTTTT.

Comment on this clone: The sample holds other DNA sequences that translate to the same CDR3. The CDR3 region has the DNA TGTGCCAGCTCACCACTAGCGGGAGTTTCCTACGAGCAGTACTTC. It specifies CASSPLAGVSYEQYF. The V and J genes are TRBV18 and TRBJ2-7, with 9 nucleotides matching TRBD2. The V gene's germline CDR1 is KGHSH and CDR2 LQKENI. This CDR3 has 15 amino acids. V gave up 1 base and J gave up 1 base; unmatched junction bases: 2.

The J gene is TRBJ2-3, the V gene TRBV29-1; 8 nucleotides match TRBD2. This CDR3 spans 14 amino acids. The V gene's germline CDR1 is SQVTM and CDR2 ANQGSEA. Losses at the gene ends were 7 bases for V and 1 base for J; bases not matched to a gene: 7. CDR3 bases: TGCAGCGGGACCAAACTAGCGGGCACAGATACGCAGTATTTT. This encodes CSGTKLAGTDTQYF.

This clone was counted at least ten times. V gene TRBV6-5 combines with J gene TRBJ2-7; TRBD1 agrees at 8 bases. Germline CDR1 reads MNHEY; CDR2 reads SVGAGI. J gave up 0 bases and V 6 bases, and 4 bases lay outside the gene matches. This CDR3 has 14 amino acids. CDR3 DNA sequence: TGTGCCAGCAGACCGGACAGGGCCTCCTACGAGCAGTACTTC. Its translation: CASRPDRASYEQYF.

This clone came up a few times. The V gene is TRBV19, the J gene TRBJ2-5; no reliable D call. The V end was cut by 3 bases, the J end by 5 bases, with 10 bases between. This CDR3 region has 13 residues. Germline-derived CDR1 and CDR2 are LNHDA and SQIVND (reference sequence). This CDR3 reads CASSMSPWETQYF. The CDR3, as DNA: TGTGCCAGTAGTATGTCGCCCTGGGAGACCCAGTACTTC.

The chain carries TRBV7-3 and TRBJ2-1; no definite D call. Germline V lookup: CDR1 SGHTA, CDR2 FQGTGA. The V end was cut by 5 bases, the J end by 5 bases, with 16 bases between. There are 15 residues in the CDR3. The CDR3 nucleotides read TGTGCCAGCAGCATGGCGGCAACGAGGAACAATGAGCAGTTCTTC. It translates to CASSMAATRNNEQFF.

The chain carries TRBV18 and TRBJ1-5; a possible D gene is TRBD1 (6 bases). The length of the CDR3 is 14 residues. From germline, CDR1 is KGHSH and CDR2 LQKENI. V was clipped by 3 bases and J by 7 bases, with 13 bases between them. In DNA form, the CDR3 reads TGTGCCAGCTCACCGGGCAGGGGTGAACAGCCCCAGCATTTT. This codes for CASSPGRGEQPQHF.

The gene calls are TRBV30 and TRBJ1-1, with TRBD1 identical over 8 bases. Germline lookup yields CDR1 GTSNPN and CDR2 SVGIG (reference sequence). Trimming at V came to 2 bases and at J to 10 bases, leaving 12 bases not matched to a gene. The CDR3 has 14 residues. The DNA of the CDR3 is TGTGCCTGGAGTACAGGGGGGTTAGGGTTTGGAGCTTTCTTT. It is translated as CAWSTGGLGFGAFF. Filled out from reference TRBV30 and TRBJ1-1, the complete variable domain reads SQTIHQWPATLVQPVGSPLSLECTVEGTSNPNLYWYRQAAGRGLQLLFYSVGIGQISSEVPQNLSASRPQDRQFILSSKKLLLSDSGFYLCAWSTGGLGFGAFFGQGTRLTVV.

V gene TRBV10-3 combines with J gene TRBJ1-4; weak D call: TRBD1 (6 bases). This CDR3 region has 15 residues. V lost 6 bases, J lost 3 bases, and 14 bases lay in between. CDR1 and CDR2 from the germline V gene are ENHRY and SYGVKD. CDR3 sequence (DNA): TGTGCCATCAGGCCCTCGGGGGCAGCTAATGAAAAACTGTTTTTT. The encoded protein is CAIRPSGAANEKLFF.

This chain joins TRBV9 and TRBJ1-4, with D possibly being TRBD1 (6 bases). This CDR3 is 15 amino acids long. CDR1 SGDLS and CDR2 YYNGEE come from the germline V gene. The germline V and J ends were trimmed by 5 bases and 4 bases, with 15 bases remaining between them. CDR3 bases: TGTGCCAGCAGTGCAGGGGTTTTGAGTAATGAAAAACTGTTTTTT. This translates into CASSAGVLSNEKLFF.

The chain links TRBV9 to TRBJ1-2; D remains ambiguous. Germline assignment: CDR1 SGDLS and CDR2 YYNGEE. The CDR3 has 14 residues. Deletions cut 0 bases from V and 4 bases from J, with 10 bases between. The CDR3 nucleotides are TGTGCCAGCAGCGTAGGAGTCAGTCCCTATGGCTACACCTTC. This translates into CASSVGVSPYGYTF.

The chain has TRBV2 and TRBJ1-3; 9 nucleotides align to TRBD1. Losses at the gene ends were 4 bases for V and 2 bases for J; bases not matched to a gene: 3. This CDR3 is built from 15 residues. Looked up from germline, CDR1 is SNHLY and CDR2 is FYNNEI. CDR3 nucleotides: TGTGCCAGCAGTGGGGACAGGGCGGCTGGAAACACCATATATTTT. Its protein is CASSGDRAAGNTIYF.

The chain carries TRBV5-6 and TRBJ2-2; no firm D call. The CDR3 is 15 residues long. V lost 0 bases and J lost 7, with 13 bases in between. Germline lookup yields CDR1 SGHDT and CDR2 YYEEEE. The CDR3 DNA sequence: TGTGCCAGCAGCTTGGATGCAGGCCGAGGCGGGGAGCTGTTTTTT. Protein product: CASSLDAGRGGELFF.

This chain joins TRBV6-1 and TRBJ2-1, with TRBD2 identical over 9 bases. CDR3 length: 15 amino acids. CDR1 MNHNS and CDR2 SASEGT come from the germline V gene. The junction had 13 bases not matched to a gene; V was cut back by 10 bases and J by 6 bases. CDR3 nucleotides: TGTGCCACCAACATCCTAGCGGGGATGATCAATGAGCAGTTCTTC. Translation: CATNILAGMINEQFF.

This chain joins TRBV7-2 and TRBJ2-5; no clear D gene. V gave up 0 bases and J gave up 5 bases, with 16 bases separating them. This CDR3 spans 16 amino acids. The V gene's germline CDR1 is SGHTA and CDR2 FQGNSA. CDR3 DNA sequence: TGTGCCAGCAGCTTAGCGGGTAGGGTCGTCGGTGAGACCCAGTACTTC. Translation gives CASSLAGRVVGETQYF.

V is TRBV11-2 and J is TRBJ2-5; 7 positions match TRBD2. CDR1 and CDR2 from the germline V gene are SGHAT and FQNNGV. The CDR3 loop spans 14 amino acids. The ends lost 4 bases at V and 2 bases at J; junction bases unmatched: 4. In DNA form, the CDR3 reads TGTGCCAGCAGCTATTCCGGGAGGCAAGAGACCCAGTACTTC. Protein: CASSYSGRQETQYF.

The chain carries TRBV27 and TRBJ1-1, with D hard to call. V was cut by 5 bases and J by 0 bases, with 7 bases left in between. The CDR3 has 13 residues. The germline gives CDR1 MNHEY, CDR2 SMNVEV (reference sequence). In DNA form, the CDR3 reads TGTGCCAGCAGTCCCCACTTGAACACTGAAGCTTTCTTT. It codes for CASSPHLNTEAFF.

This chain joins TRBV27 and TRBJ2-7, with 9 bases matching TRBD1. Germline CDR1 reads MNHEY; CDR2 reads SMNVEV (reference sequence). With V trimmed by 10 bases and J by 2 bases, 15 bases remained unmatched. There are 16 residues in the CDR3. The CDR3 DNA is TGTGCCATCCGGTTTGACCGGGACAGGGCTACCTACGAGCAGTACTTC. Amino acids: CAIRFDRDRATYEQYF.

The chain has TRBV5-6 and TRBJ2-1, with 11 bases fitting TRBD2. V lost 2 bases to trimming and J lost 8 bases; unmatched junction nucleotides: 6. The CDR3 totals 15 residues. Germline V gene sequence: CDR1 SGHDT, CDR2 YYEEEE. The DNA for the CDR3 is TGTGCCAGCAGCTTCCGTAGCGGGGGGGCCTATGAGCAGTTCTTC. Translation: CASSFRSGGAYEQFF.